The entry that follows covers one T cell receptor beta chain sequence. This specimen comes from a study of blood T cell repertoires in COVID-19. About the study: Specimens from acute and convalescent COVID-19 originated in the United States, Italy and Spain.

Living in 24 US areas, the participants were between about 18 and 100 years of age. People in the exposed group encountered a COVID-19 case within 2 weeks before entering the study. TCRdb's copy holds only in-frame clones and misses some; the assay was immunoSEQ multiplex PCR. The table includes 330,000 or so clones, roughly 90% detected once. The CDR3 is 15 amino acids. The V gene's germline CDR1 is KGHDR and CDR2 SFDVKD. The V gene end was trimmed by 4 bases and the J gene end by 4 bases; junction bases not matched to a gene: 4. The origin of this receptor is a young woman who had been exposed to COVID-19. Specimen: PBMCs or T cells enriched from blood (not recorded which). The J gene is TRBJ2-3, the V gene TRBV24-1, with 10 bases aligning to TRBD1. The CDR3 sequence is CATSDPGQGADTQYF. The CDR3 DNA reads as TGTGCCACCAGTGACCCTGGACAGGGGGCAGATACGCAGTATTTT.